This T cell receptor beta chain appears in the sequencing data of a study of T cell changes during pregnancy in multiple sclerosis. V lost 4 bases, J lost 3 bases, and 6 bases lay in between. Germline CDR1 and CDR2: ENHRY and SYGVKD. The CDR3 sequence is 13 residues long. Profiling relied on immunoSEQ multiplex PCR, and the TCRdb table lists in-frame clones only, not all of them. The repertoire holds roughly 110,000 clones, with 85% to 95% as singletons. The chain is built from TRBV10-3 and TRBJ1-4; a weak D match, TRBD1 (6 bases). Sequenced material: peripheral blood, taken in the third trimester of pregnancy. This TCR was recovered from a female donor in good health, enrolled as a control in a pregnancy study. The CDR3 nucleotides are TGTGCCATCAGTGGGACAGCTAATGAAAAACTGTTTTTT. Translation gives CAISGTANEKLFF.